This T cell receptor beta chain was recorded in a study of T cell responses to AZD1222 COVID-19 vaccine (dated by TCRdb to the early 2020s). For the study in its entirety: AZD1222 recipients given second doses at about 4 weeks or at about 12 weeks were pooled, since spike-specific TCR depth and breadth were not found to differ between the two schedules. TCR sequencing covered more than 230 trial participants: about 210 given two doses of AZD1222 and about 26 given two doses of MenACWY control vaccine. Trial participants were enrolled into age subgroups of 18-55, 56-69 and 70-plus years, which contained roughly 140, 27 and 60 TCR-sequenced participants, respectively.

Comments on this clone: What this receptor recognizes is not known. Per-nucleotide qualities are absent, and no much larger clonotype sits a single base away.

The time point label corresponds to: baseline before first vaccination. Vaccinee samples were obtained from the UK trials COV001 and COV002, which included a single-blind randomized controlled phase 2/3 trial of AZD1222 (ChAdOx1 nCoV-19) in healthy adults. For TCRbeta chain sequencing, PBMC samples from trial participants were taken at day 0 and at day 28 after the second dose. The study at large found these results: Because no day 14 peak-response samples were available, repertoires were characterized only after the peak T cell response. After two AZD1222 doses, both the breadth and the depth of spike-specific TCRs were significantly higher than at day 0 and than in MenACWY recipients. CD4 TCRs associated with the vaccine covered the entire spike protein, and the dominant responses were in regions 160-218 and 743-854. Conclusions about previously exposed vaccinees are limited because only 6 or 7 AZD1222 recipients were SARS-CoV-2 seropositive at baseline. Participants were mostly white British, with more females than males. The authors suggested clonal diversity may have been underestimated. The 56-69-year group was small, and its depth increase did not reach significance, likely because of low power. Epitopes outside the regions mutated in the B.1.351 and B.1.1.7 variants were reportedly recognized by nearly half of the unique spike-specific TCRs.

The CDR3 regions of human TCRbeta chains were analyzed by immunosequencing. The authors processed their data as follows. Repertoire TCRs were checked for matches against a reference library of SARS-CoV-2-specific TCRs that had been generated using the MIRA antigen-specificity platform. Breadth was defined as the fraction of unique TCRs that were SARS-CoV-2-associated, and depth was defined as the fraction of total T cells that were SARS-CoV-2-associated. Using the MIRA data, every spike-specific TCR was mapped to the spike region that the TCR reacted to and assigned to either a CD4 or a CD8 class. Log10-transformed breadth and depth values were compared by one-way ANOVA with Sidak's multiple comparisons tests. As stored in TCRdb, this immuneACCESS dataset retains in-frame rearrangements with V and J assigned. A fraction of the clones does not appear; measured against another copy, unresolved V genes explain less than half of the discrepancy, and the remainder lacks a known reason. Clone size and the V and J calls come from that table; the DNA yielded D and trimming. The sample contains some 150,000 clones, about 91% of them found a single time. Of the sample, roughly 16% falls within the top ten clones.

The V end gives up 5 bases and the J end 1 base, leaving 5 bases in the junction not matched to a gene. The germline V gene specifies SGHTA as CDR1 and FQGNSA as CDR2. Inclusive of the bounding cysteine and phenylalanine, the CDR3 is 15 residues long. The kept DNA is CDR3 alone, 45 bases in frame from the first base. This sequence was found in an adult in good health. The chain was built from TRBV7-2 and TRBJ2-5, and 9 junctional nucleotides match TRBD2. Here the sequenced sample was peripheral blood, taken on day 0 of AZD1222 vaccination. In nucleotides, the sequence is TGTGCCAGCAGCCTTACTAGCGGGCGCCAAGAGACCCAGTACTTC. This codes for CASSLTSGRQETQYF. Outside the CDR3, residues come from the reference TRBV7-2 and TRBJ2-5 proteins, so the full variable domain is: GAGVSQSPSNKVTEKGKDVELRCDPISGHTALYWYRQSLGQGLEFLIYFQGNSAPDKSGLPSDRFSAERTGGSVSTLTIQRTQQEDSAVYLCASSLTSGRQETQYFGPGTRLLVL.